This T cell receptor beta chain stems from a study of T-cell memory formation after mild COVID-19. Remarks on this clonotype: Its matching antigen is unknown.

Study-wide results and caveats: Cross-reactive memory appears to have joined, as suggested by some responding clones showing up in pre-infection memory.

CDR1 MNHEY and CDR2 SVGEGT come from the germline V gene. With V trimmed by 6 bases and J by 5 bases, 7 bases remained unmatched. The CDR3 loop spans 14 amino acids. MiXCR, run by TCRdb on the 5' RACE reads, gives a single entry per CDR3 protein. The top ten clones hold roughly two fifths of a sample with 55,000 to 75,000 distinct CDR3 sequences, 25% to 30% of them seen once. Sequenced material: PBMCs or a T cell subset sorted from them (not recorded which). This clonotype was sampled from a young man who had mild COVID-19 (a few samples of this study predate the infection). Cell type and time point are not known. V and J are TRBV6-2 or TRBV6-3 and TRBJ2-5; 9 bases agree with TRBD1. The CDR3 nucleotides are TGTGCCAGCAGCAACAGGGGGCAAGGGGAGACCCAGTACTTC. Amino acids: CASSNRGQGETQYF.